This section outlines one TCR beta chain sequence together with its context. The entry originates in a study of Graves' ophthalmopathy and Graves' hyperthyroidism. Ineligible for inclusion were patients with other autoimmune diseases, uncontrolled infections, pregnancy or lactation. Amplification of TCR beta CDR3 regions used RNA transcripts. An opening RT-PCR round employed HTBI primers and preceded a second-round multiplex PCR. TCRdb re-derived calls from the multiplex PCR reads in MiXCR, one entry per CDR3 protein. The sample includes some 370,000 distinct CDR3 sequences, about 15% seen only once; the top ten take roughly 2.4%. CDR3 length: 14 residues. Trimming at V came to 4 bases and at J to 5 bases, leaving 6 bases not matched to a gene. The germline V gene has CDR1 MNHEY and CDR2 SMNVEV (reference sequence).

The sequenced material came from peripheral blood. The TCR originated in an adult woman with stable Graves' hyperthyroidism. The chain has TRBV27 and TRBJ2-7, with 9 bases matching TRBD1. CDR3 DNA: TGTGCCAGCAGTTCCGGACAGGGGAACCACGAGCAGTACTTC. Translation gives CASSSGQGNHEQYF.